This paragraph reports one T cell receptor beta chain. Its antigen is currently unknown. The CDR3 loop spans 15 amino acids. Per the germline V gene, CDR1 is SGDLS and CDR2 is YYNGEE. The sample belongs to a study of CXCR3-negative and CXCR3-positive naive CD8 T cells. Definition of naive CD8+ T cells rested on a CD45RO-CCR7+CD27+CD95- profile. Study outcomes and limitations: CXCR3-positive naive cells carried more hydrophobic TRB CDR3s than CXCR3-negative ones. Diversity in memory CD8+ cells fell much lower than the comparably high levels seen in both naive subsets. Expression of CXCR3 was partially reduced after cryopreservation, and fresh PBMCs were used in most assays.

The libraries of TRB cDNA were constructed through 5' RACE using UMI labels. Following a re-call of the 5' RACE reads, TCRdb has one entry per CDR3 protein and lacks DNA. Its table lists some 140,000 distinct CDR3 sequences. Sequenced material: naive CXCR3+ CD8+ T cells from blood. This sample's subset: CD45RO-CCR7+CD27+CD95- naive CD8+ T cells expressing CXCR3 (TNR3+). The sequence was obtained from a human donor in good health. Some clones in this sample may be carry-over from other donors' samples. J is TRBJ2-1 and V is TRBV9. The CDR3 spells CASSESGATYNEQFF.